Following are 22 T cell receptor beta chains from one sample sequenced in a study of shared clonotypes between healthy human individuals. Sequencing used immunoSEQ multiplex PCR; TCRdb keeps in-frame clones, though not all of them. The sample includes roughly 1,800,000 clones, just under 95% of them seen just once. Positively selected for CCR7, the CD45RO-negative cells used as naive CD8 cells excluded terminally differentiated effector memory CD45RA+ cells. The sequenced sample consisted of naive CD8+ T cells sorted from blood. The source of these receptors is a man between 18 and 35 years old in good health.

This sequence joins TRBV14 and TRBJ1-1, with TRBD1 as a possible D gene (5 bases). The CDR3 totals 15 residues. V lost 3 bases, J lost 3 bases, and 14 bases lay in between. Germline values: CDR1 SGHDN, CDR2 FVKESK. CDR3 loop: CASSQLRGLDTEAFF. In DNA form, the CDR3 reads TGTGCCAGCAGCCAGTTACGGGGCCTCGACACTGAAGCTTTCTTT.

The rearrangement joins TRBV5-4 to TRBJ2-5, with D possibly being TRBD1 or TRBD2 (7 bases each). The CDR3 consists of 14 residues. With 6 bases removed from V and 2 bases from J, the gap between germline ends came to 14 bases. Germline CDR1 and CDR2: SGHNT and YYREEE (reference sequence). CDR3 coding DNA: TGTGCCAGCACCGACAGGGAGGGACAAGAGACCCAGTACTTC. Encoded protein: CASTDREGQETQYF.

This chain links TRBV6-5 with TRBJ2-5; weak D call: TRBD2 (6 bases). V was trimmed by 5 bases and J by 7 bases, leaving 14 bases between them. The CDR3 has 13 amino acids. Germline V gene sequence: CDR1 MNHEY, CDR2 SVGAGI. CDR3 coding DNA: TGTGCCAGCAGTCCGGGACTCCACTGGACCCAGTACTTC. It yields the protein CASSPGLHWTQYF.

This clone was recorded only once. V gene TRBV19 combines with J gene TRBJ2-7, with D possibly being TRBD1 (5 bases). This CDR3 region has 14 residues. V was trimmed by 2 bases and J by 3 bases, leaving 11 bases between them. The germline V gene has CDR1 LNHDA and CDR2 SQIVND (reference sequence). CDR3 nucleotides: TGTGCCAGTAGTATAAGGACAAGGGACTACGAGCAGTACTTC. Residues: CASSIRTRDYEQYF. The full variable domain, its missing parts supplied by reference TRBV19 and TRBJ2-7, is DGGITQSPKYLFRKEGQNVTLSCEQNLNHDAMYWYRQDPGQGLRLIYYSQIVNDFQKGDIAEGYSVSREKKESFPLTVTSAQKNPTAFYLCASSIRTRDYEQYFGPGTRLTVT.

The chain links TRBV30 to TRBJ1-1; D uncertain. This CDR3 is 11 amino acids long. Trimming shortened V by 8 bases and J by 6 bases, and 13 bases separated the two germline ends. Germline V gives CDR1 GTSNPN, CDR2 SVGIG (reference sequence). CDR3: CARDSGPEAFF. For the CDR3, the DNA is TGTGCCCGGGATTCCGGCCCTGAAGCTTTCTTT.

The rearrangement links TRBV7-9 to TRBJ2-5, with 9 bases that match TRBD2. Germline CDR1 and CDR2: SEHNR and FQNEAQ (reference sequence). J lost 0 bases, V lost 5 bases, and 7 bases had no gene match. The CDR3 spans 16 residues. The CDR3 bases are TGTGCCAGCAGCCCACAAGCGGGAGGACACCAAGAGACCCAGTACTTC. Its translation is CASSPQAGGHQETQYF. The full variable domain, with the rest looked up from reference TRBV7-9 and TRBJ2-5, is DTGVSQNPRHKITKRGQNVTFRCDPISEHNRLYWYRQTLGQGPEFLTYFQNEAQLEKSRLLSDRFSAERPKGSFSTLEIQRTEQGDSAMYLCASSPQAGGHQETQYFGPGTRLLVL.

In this sample, this clone turned up once. The V and J genes are TRBV4-3 and TRBJ2-7; D is uncertain. Germline CDR1 LGHNA, CDR2 YSLEER. CDR3 size: 13 residues. Trimming stripped 0 bases from V and 2 bases from J, with 5 bases between. The CDR3 sequence is CASSQDVPYEQYF. CDR3 nucleotide sequence: TGCGCCAGCAGCCAAGATGTCCCCTACGAGCAGTACTTC.

The chain links TRBV5-1 to TRBJ2-1; a possible D gene is TRBD2 (6 bases). The CDR3 contains 15 residues. From germline, CDR1 is SGHRS and CDR2 YFSETQ. V was trimmed by 1 base and J by 7 bases, leaving 15 bases between them. The CDR3: CASSLSGSVWNEQFF. In DNA, the CDR3 is TGCGCCAGCAGCTTGTCCGGGAGTGTTTGGAATGAGCAGTTCTTC. Using reference TRBV5-1 and TRBJ2-1 for the parts outside the CDR3, the full variable domain is KAGVTQTPRYLIKTRGQQVTLSCSPISGHRSVSWYQQTPGQGLQFLFEYFSETQRNKGNFPGRFSGRQFSNSRSEMNVSTLELGDSALYLCASSLSGSVWNEQFFGPGTRLTVL.

The rearrangement joins TRBV5-4 to TRBJ2-7; D unclear. There are 14 residues in the CDR3. The V end was cut by 2 bases, the J end by 5 bases, with 14 bases between. CDR1 is SGHNT, CDR2 YYREEE, per germline (reference sequence). The CDR3 here is CASSFKLGGDEQYF. DNA for the CDR3: TGTGCCAGCAGCTTCAAGTTGGGTGGGGACGAGCAGTACTTC. The full variable domain, in which reference TRBV5-4 and TRBJ2-7 provide the parts outside the CDR3, is ETGVTQSPTHLIKTRGQQVTLRCSSQSGHNTVSWYQQALGQGPQFIFQYYREEENGRGNFPPRFSGLQFPNYSSELNVNALELDDSALYLCASSFKLGGDEQYFGPGTRLTVT.

The gene calls are TRBV27 and TRBJ2-1, with TRBD2 identical over 10 bases. The V and J ends lost 6 bases and 1 base, in that order; junction bases with no gene match: 3. Germline values: CDR1 MNHEY, CDR2 SMNVEV (reference sequence). CDR3 length equals 15 residues. As DNA, the CDR3 is TGTGCCAGCAGGTATAGCGGGGGGTCCTACAATGAGCAGTTCTTC. Amino acids: CASRYSGGSYNEQFF.

This rearrangement joins TRBV11-1 to TRBJ2-2; no firm D call. Per the germline V gene, CDR1 is SGHAT and CDR2 is FQDESV (reference sequence). V was clipped by 1 base and J by 8 bases, with 5 bases between them. This CDR3 is built from 12 residues. CDR3 DNA: TGTGCCAGCAGCTTAGAAGCGGGGGAGCTGTTTTTT. It specifies CASSLEAGELFF.

V usage is TRBV7-6 and J usage is TRBJ2-1; possibly TRBD2 for D (5 bases). CDR1 is SGHVS, CDR2 FNYEAQ, per germline. Between the trimmed V and J ends, which lost 5 bases and 10 bases, there was a span of 15 bases. The CDR3 spans 13 residues. CDR3 amino acids: CASSPYEEDEQFF. The CDR3 DNA reads TGTGCCAGCAGCCCTTATGAGGAGGACGAGCAGTTCTTC. Full variable domain (missing parts from reference TRBV7-6 and TRBJ2-1): GAGVSQSPRYKVTKRGQDVALRCDPISGHVSLYWYRQALGQGPEFLTYFNYEAQQDKSGLPNDRFSAERPEGSISTLTIQRTEQRDSAMYRCASSPYEEDEQFFGPGTRLTVL.

This clone came up once. This chain links TRBV13 with TRBJ2-1; 8 nucleotides align to TRBD2. CDR3 length: 16 amino acids. Trimming removed 5 bases from V and 6 bases from J; junction bases left unmatched: 12. Germline CDR1 reads PRHDT; CDR2 reads FYEKMQ (reference sequence). The CDR3 coding sequence is TGTGCCAGCAGCCCCCCGAGCGGGAGAGTTAGCAATGAGCAGTTCTTC. It specifies CASSPPSGRVSNEQFF.

This clone was recorded only once. The CDR3 region is CASSQDIGNTGELFF. CDR3 sequence (DNA): TGCGCCAGCAGCCAAGATATCGGAAACACCGGGGAGCTGTTTTTT. V is TRBV4-3 and J is TRBJ2-2; D call uncertain. This CDR3 spans 15 amino acids. V lost 0 bases and J lost 2, with 7 bases in between. Germline CDR1 reads LGHNA; CDR2 reads YSLEER.

V and J are TRBV4-2 and TRBJ1-1; no definite D call. The V gene's germline CDR1 is LGHNA and CDR2 YNFKEQ. Trimming took off 1 base at V and 8 bases at J, with 5 bases between the two ends. The CDR3 spans 11 residues. The CDR3: CASSQGREAFF. CDR3 coding DNA: TGTGCCAGCAGCCAAGGGCGGGAAGCTTTCTTT.

This clone showed up just once. Other DNA sequences within the sample encode an identical CDR3. In nucleotides, the CDR3 is TGTGCCAGCAGTTACAGGGTCTCCTACGAGCAGTACTTC. Translated: CASSYRVSYEQYF. The chain employs TRBV27 and TRBJ2-7; weak D call: TRBD1 (6 bases). Germline V gene sequence: CDR1 MNHEY, CDR2 SMNVEV (reference sequence). The CDR3 is 13 residues long. Trimming left V 4 bases short and J 0 bases short, with 7 bases between.

The rearrangement links TRBV27 to TRBJ2-7; D may match TRBD1 or TRBD2 (5 bases each). CDR1 is MNHEY, CDR2 SMNVEV, per germline (reference sequence). The V and J ends lost 5 bases and 0 bases respectively, with 11 bases between them. This CDR3 contains 14 residues. The CDR3: CASSGLGPSYEQYF. The CDR3 bases are TGTGCCAGCAGTGGTCTGGGACCCTCCTACGAGCAGTACTTC.

V is TRBV5-1 and J is TRBJ2-7; TRBD2 agrees at 11 bases. CDR1 SGHRS and CDR2 YFSETQ come from the germline V gene. The CDR3 contains 17 residues. Trimming cost V 4 bases and J 5 bases; bases outside gene matches: 14. CDR3 sequence: CASSPNSGRALRNEQYF. The CDR3 DNA is TGCGCCAGCAGCCCTAATAGCGGGAGGGCCTTAAGAAACGAGCAGTACTTC.

As concerns this clone: This sample also contains other DNA sequences that code for the same CDR3. V and J are TRBV10-1 and TRBJ2-1, with D possibly being TRBD2 (5 bases). Trimming pared 3 bases from V and 10 bases from J, leaving 7 bases between. Germline assignment: CDR1 WNHNN and CDR2 SYGVQD (reference sequence). The CDR3 loop spans 11 amino acids. For the CDR3, the DNA is TGCGCCAGCAGTGAAGGAGGAGAGCAGTTCTTC. Translated: CASSEGGEQFF.

The rearrangement links TRBV27 to TRBJ1-1; D is uncertain. Germline loops: CDR1 MNHEY, CDR2 SMNVEV (reference sequence). V lost 2 bases to trimming and J lost 8 bases, with 12 bases between them. CDR3 length: 13 residues. CDR3 protein: CASSLEEGREAFF. CDR3 sequence (DNA): TGTGCCAGCAGTTTAGAGGAGGGCAGGGAAGCTTTCTTT.

The V and J genes are TRBV13 and TRBJ2-2; 10 nucleotides match TRBD1. After removal of 5 bases from V and 6 bases from J, the junction contained 6 bases not matched to a gene. The CDR3 has 15 amino acids. From germline, CDR1 is PRHDT and CDR2 FYEKMQ (reference sequence). CDR3 residues: CASSRDRGWAGELFF. CDR3 DNA sequence: TGTGCCAGCAGCCGGGACAGGGGCTGGGCCGGGGAGCTGTTTTTT.

As concerns this clone: Distinct nucleotide sequences in the sample also encode this CDR3. The chain employs TRBV5-8 and TRBJ2-7, with D unresolved. The CDR3 runs to 13 residues. With 1 base removed from V and 3 bases from J, the gap between germline ends came to 8 bases. CDR1 and CDR2 from the germline V gene are SGHTS and YDEGEE. CDR3 sequence: CASSLRSSYEQYF. DNA for the CDR3: TGTGCCAGCAGCTTGAGAAGCAGCTACGAGCAGTACTTC.